Below, 18 T cell receptor beta chains from the same sample are listed, as sequenced in a study of radiotherapy plus CTLA-4 blockade in lung cancer. Here immunoSEQ multiplex PCR was the method, and the copy in TCRdb shows in-frame clones only, minus some. The data contain some 50,000 clones, 70% to 90% of them singletons. Sequenced here: peripheral blood, sampled from a patient treated with radiotherapy plus ipilimumab. These TCRs come from a human donor with non-small cell lung cancer whose response to radiotherapy plus ipilimumab could not be evaluated.

V and J are TRBV9 and TRBJ1-2; possible D gene TRBD1, 6 bases. Germline CDR1 and CDR2: SGDLS and YYNGEE. There are 15 residues in the CDR3. Trimming took 5 bases from V and 0 from J, leaving 14 bases between them. This CDR3 reads CASRQGGPANYGYTF. In nucleotides, the CDR3 is TGTGCCAGCAGACAGGGCGGGCCCGCTAACTATGGCTACACCTTC.

This sequence joins TRBV27 and TRBJ2-5; 7 bases line up with TRBD2. This CDR3 has 16 residues. The V segment lost 5 bases and the J segment 1 base; nucleotides outside the gene matches: 10. CDR1 and CDR2 (germline): MNHEY, SMNVEV (reference sequence). The CDR3 reads CASSPWGGRIQETQYF. The CDR3 DNA reads as TGTGCCAGCAGTCCCTGGGGGGGGAGAATCCAAGAGACCCAGTACTTC.

The chain has TRBV4-2 and TRBJ2-1; 7 nucleotides line up with TRBD2. The J segment lost 0 bases and the V segment lost 2 bases, leaving 10 bases of the junction unmatched. The germline CDR1 and CDR2 sequences are LGHNA and YNFKEQ. The CDR3 runs to 18 residues. CDR3 nucleotides: TGTGCCAGCAGCCAAAGGCTGTTGACTAGCAGCTCCTACAATGAGCAGTTCTTC. Translated, it gives CASSQRLLTSSSYNEQFF.

The rearrangement uses TRBV19 and TRBJ1-5, with 7 bases aligning to TRBD1. The V segment lost 7 bases and the J segment 9 bases; nucleotides outside the gene matches: 12. The CDR3 sequence is 14 residues long. In germline, CDR1 is LNHDA, CDR2 SQIVND (reference sequence). The chain's CDR3 is CASTLTGTGVPQHF. In nucleotides, the CDR3 is TGTGCCAGTACCTTGACAGGGACTGGGGTGCCCCAGCATTTT.

This clone was detected once. V is TRBV9 and J is TRBJ2-2, with 7 bases aligning to TRBD1. The CDR3 is 15 residues long. Losses at the gene ends were 3 bases for V and 1 base for J; bases not matched to a gene: 3. Per the germline V gene, CDR1 is SGDLS and CDR2 is YYNGEE. For the CDR3, the DNA is TGTGCCAGCAGCGCCTGGGACAGGAACACCGGGGAGCTGTTTTTT. The encoded protein is CASSAWDRNTGELFF.

CDR3: CASSSDTSAGGYTF. As DNA, the CDR3 is TGCGCCAGCAGCTCCGACACTTCCGCAGGTGGCTACACCTTC. The V call is TRBV5-1, the J call TRBJ1-2; no definite D call. The CDR3 length is 14 residues. The germline CDR1 and CDR2 sequences are SGHRS and YFSETQ. V gave up 3 bases and J gave up 7 bases, with 16 bases separating them.

Regarding this clone: The identical CDR3 is also encoded by other nucleotide sequences in the sample. This CDR3 is CASSGRGYEQYF. The CDR3 DNA reads as TGTGCCAGCAGCGGTCGCGGTTACGAGCAGTACTTC. The chain recombines TRBV28 with TRBJ2-7; D ambiguous. This CDR3 is built from 12 residues. CDR1 and CDR2 from the germline V gene are MDHEN and SYDVKM. The V and J ends lost 6 bases and 4 bases respectively, with 10 bases between them.

The chain carries TRBV5-6 and TRBJ1-1; TRBD1 aligns across 7 bases. This CDR3 region has 14 residues. The junction had 7 bases not matched to a gene; V was cut back by 3 bases and J by 5 bases. From germline, CDR1 is SGHDT and CDR2 YYEEEE. For the CDR3, the DNA is TGTGCCAGCAGCTCCTTACAGGGGCCAACTGAAGCTTTCTTT. Translated: CASSSLQGPTEAFF. The full variable domain, rest sourced from reference TRBV5-6 and TRBJ1-1, is DAGVTQSPTHLIKTRGQQVTLRCSPKSGHDTVSWYQQALGQGPQFIFQYYEEEERQRGNFPDRFSGHQFPNYSSELNVNALLLGDSALYLCASSSLQGPTEAFFGQGTRLTVV.

This chain joins TRBV5-6 and TRBJ2-1; possible D gene TRBD1, 7 bases. Germline CDR1 is SGHDT and CDR2 is YYEEEE. V was pared by 2 bases and J by 2 bases, with 14 bases between. CDR3 length: 16 amino acids. Here the CDR3 reads CASSFRRGEAYNEQFF. Written as DNA, the CDR3 is TGTGCCAGCAGCTTCCGCAGGGGGGAGGCCTACAATGAGCAGTTCTTC.

The chain links TRBV4-3 to TRBJ2-1, with TRBD1 matching 7 bases. This CDR3 has 15 amino acids. Germline V lookup: CDR1 LGHNA, CDR2 YSLEER. Trimming at V came to 0 bases and at J to 6 bases, leaving 5 bases not matched to a gene. This chain's CDR3 is CASSQEGQNLNEQFF. CDR3 sequence (DNA): TGCGCCAGCAGCCAAGAGGGACAGAATCTCAATGAGCAGTTCTTC.

This clone occurred once. The rearrangement joins TRBV6-1 to TRBJ1-5; 8 bases match TRBD1. The CDR3 consists of 15 residues. In germline, CDR1 is MNHNS, CDR2 SASEGT. V gave up 1 base and J gave up 7 bases; unmatched junction bases: 6. The CDR3 nucleotides read TGTGCCAGCAGTGAAGGCAGGGGGCAAGGGCAGCCCCAGCATTTT. It codes for CASSEGRGQGQPQHF.

The chain couples TRBV28 to TRBJ2-7; maybe TRBD1 (5 bases). Germline V gene data show CDR1 as MDHEN and CDR2 as SYDVKM. CDR3 length: 15 residues. V dropped 6 bases and J dropped 1 base, with 16 bases sitting between them. CDR3 nucleotide sequence: TGTGCCAGCAGGCGTAGACAGTGGCCATCCTACGAGCAGTACTTC. Protein: CASRRRQWPSYEQYF. The entire variable domain, with the rest obtained from reference TRBV28 and TRBJ2-7, is as follows: DVKVTQSSRYLVKRTGEKVFLECVQDMDHENMFWYRQDPGLGLRLIYFSYDVKMKEKGDIPEGYSVSREKKERFSLILESASTNQTSMYLCASRRRQWPSYEQYFGPGTRLTVT.

The V and J genes are TRBV6-4 and TRBJ2-3, with TRBD2 identical over 11 bases. V lost 2 bases and J lost 5; bases outside the gene matches: 0. The germline gives CDR1 MRHNA, CDR2 SNTAGT. There are 14 residues in the CDR3. CDR3 sequence: CASSDLAGGDTQYF. CDR3 DNA sequence: TGTGCCAGCAGTGACCTAGCGGGAGGAGATACGCAGTATTTT.

This chain connects TRBV6-1 to TRBJ1-1; D is uncertain. The CDR3 length is 13 residues. V was pared by 4 bases and J by 7 bases, with 13 bases between. CDR1 is MNHNS and CDR2 is SASEGT in the germline V gene. As DNA, the CDR3 is TGTGCCAGCAGTGGATCGACTGCCGGTGAAGCTTTCTTT. The encoded protein is CASSGSTAGEAFF.

The V call is TRBV7-2, the J call TRBJ1-5, with D possibly being TRBD1 (5 bases). Trimming left V 0 bases short and J 6 bases short, with 9 bases between. From germline, CDR1 is SGHTA and CDR2 FQGNSA. The CDR3 has 14 residues. The CDR3, as DNA: TGTGCCAGCAGCTTAGCGGCAGGGCCTCAGCCCCAGCATTTT. Its protein is CASSLAAGPQPQHF.

This clone was counted a single time. This rearrangement joins TRBV27 to TRBJ2-2, with 11 bases aligning to TRBD1. From germline, CDR1 is MNHEY and CDR2 SMNVEV (reference sequence). V was clipped by 4 bases and J by 7 bases; unmatched bases: 5. CDR3 length: 15 residues. CDR3 amino acids: CASSWTGGRSGELFF. DNA for the CDR3: TGTGCCAGCAGTTGGACAGGGGGCCGAAGCGGGGAGCTGTTTTTT.

This clone was observed a single time. V gene TRBV10-3 combines with J gene TRBJ2-2; D might be TRBD2 (7 bases). CDR1 is ENHRY and CDR2 is SYGVKD in the germline V gene. Trimming stripped 10 bases from V and 7 bases from J, with 19 bases between. The CDR3 loop spans 14 amino acids. DNA of the CDR3: TGTGCCACAGAGGGGGGGGAGTCACTCGGGGAGCTGTTTTTT. Encoded protein: CATEGGESLGELFF.

The chain employs TRBV4-1 and TRBJ1-1; no definite D call. The CDR3 loop spans 15 amino acids. Germline CDR1 is MGHRA and CDR2 is YSYEKL. The germline V and J ends were trimmed by 1 base and 1 base, with 10 bases remaining between them. The CDR3 is CASSQAAGRNTEAFF. CDR3 coding DNA: TGCGCCAGCAGCCAAGCCGCGGGTAGGAACACTGAAGCTTTCTTT.